This T cell receptor beta chain originates from a study of vaccination effects on CD4 cells after COVID-19. To note about this clone: Its antigen is unknown.

There are 15 residues in the CDR3. Trimming shortened V by 0 bases and J by 0 bases, and 7 bases separated the two germline ends. Germline lookup yields CDR1 SGDLS and CDR2 YYNGEE. Before sequencing, viral peptide pools were used by the ViraFEST assay to expand antigen-specific CD4+ T cells. Culture proceeded for nine to ten days, and CD4+ T cells were then isolated. All study participants received two doses of BNT162b2 or mRNA-1273 vaccine. Testing of the vaccine recipients showed negative nucleocapsid antibodies and no prior SARS-CoV-2 infection. Two million PBMC per well received about 10 IU/ml IL-2 and approximately 10 ug/ml peptides in culture. Sequenced by immunoSEQ multiplex PCR; TCRdb stores in-frame clones only, minus some. The sample includes more than 65,000 clones, about 80% seen only once; the top ten take 1% to 1.5%.

The TCR comes from a human donor who received a COVID-19 vaccine. This material consisted of CD4+ T cells from PBMCs cultured with HCoV-229E spike peptides, taken after COVID-19 vaccination. J is TRBJ1-3 and V is TRBV9; no clear D gene. The CDR3 DNA reads as TGTGCCAGCAGCGTAGGGGGAAGCTCTGGAAACACCATATATTTT. Amino acid sequence: CASSVGGSSGNTIYF.